This is a list of T cell receptor beta chains from one sample in a study of shared clonotypes between healthy human individuals. Libraries were prepared by immunoSEQ multiplex PCR; TCRdb keeps only in-frame clonotypes and omits some of them. In the table there are more than 2,000,000 clones, 85% to 95% of which are singletons. Sequenced material: naive CD4+ T cells from PBMCs. All receptors derive from a man between 18 and 35 years old in good health. Some clones in this sample may be carry-over from other donors' samples. CDR3s include the opening cysteine and the closing phenylalanine or tryptophan. D genes are given only for firm matches. Clone size is not always given. Where it is, it says once, few, many or a class for expanded clones.

TGTGCCAGCAGTTTAACTGGGGGCGATGTCTACGAGCAGTACTTC,CASSLTGGDVYEQYF,TRBV28,NA,TRBJ2-7,NA
TGTGCCAGCAGTTACTCGCGGGATCTTAGGACCGGGGAGCTGTTTTTT,CASSYSRDLRTGELFF,TRBV6-5,NA,TRBJ2-2,NA
TGTGCCAGCAGCCAACAGACAGACCCTGCAACTAATGAAAAACTGTTTTTT,CASSQQTDPATNEKLFF,TRBV4-2,NA,TRBJ1-4,NA
TGTGCCAGCAGTACGGGGAGCGGGACAGGGGATGTGAAGCAGTACTTC,CASSTGSGTGDVKQYF,TRBV6-6,TRBD1,TRBJ2-7,NA
TGTGCCAGCAGTGCACGCACAGGGCGCCCTAATGAAAAACTGTTTTTT,CASSARTGRPNEKLFF,TRBV6-1,NA,TRBJ1-4,NA
TGTGCCAGCAACCCCCGTGGGCGGGATATAGATACGCAGTATTTT,CASNPRGRDIDTQYF,TRBV6-5,NA,TRBJ2-3,once
TGTGCCAGCTCACTTTGGGGCTTCCCTAGCACAGATACGCAGTATTTT,CASSLWGFPSTDTQYF,TRBV9,NA,TRBJ2-3,NA
TGTGCCAGCAGCTTGGGCACGACAGAAGCTTTCTTT,CASSLGTTEAFF,TRBV7-2,NA,TRBJ1-1,NA
TGCGCCAGCAGCCAGCTGCGGGACACGTATGGCTACACCTTC,CASSQLRDTYGYTF,TRBV4-1,NA,TRBJ1-2,few
TGTGCCAGCGGACACTATGGCTACACCTTC,CASGHYGYTF,TRBV28,NA,TRBJ1-2,NA
TGTGCCAGTAGTCCCTACTCCAACCTGAATGAGCAGTTCTTC,CASSPYSNLNEQFF,TRBV19,NA,TRBJ2-1,NA
TGTGCCAGCAGCATCCCGAGGGCGAGGGGGTTGAACACTGAAGCTTTCTTT,CASSIPRARGLNTEAFF,TRBV7-9,NA,TRBJ1-1,NA
TGTGCCAGCAGAACCAAGACGGGGGGACGGGAGACCCAGTACTTC,CASRTKTGGRETQYF,TRBV7-9,TRBD2,TRBJ2-5,once
TGCGCCAGCAGCCAGGGGAATCAACTCTCTGGAAACACCATATATTTT,CASSQGNQLSGNTIYF,TRBV4-3,NA,TRBJ1-3,NA
TGCGCCAGCAGCCATGCGCTAGCGGGAGGAAGTGACAATGAGCAGTTCTTC,CASSHALAGGSDNEQFF,TRBV4-3,TRBD2,TRBJ2-1,NA
TGTGCCAGACTGGCGGCAGCCAAAAATGAAAAACTGTTTTTT,CARLAAAKNEKLFF,TRBV27,NA,TRBJ1-4,once
TGTGCCAGCAGGGTCAGCGGGAGGTCCTACGAGCAGTACTTC,CASRVSGRSYEQYF,TRBV13,TRBD2,TRBJ2-7,NA
TGTGCCAGCAGCCAAAAACAGGGGAAAGAAGGTAGAGAGACCCAGTACTTC,CASSQKQGKEGRETQYF,TRBV4-2,TRBD1,TRBJ2-5,NA
TGTGCCAGTTGCGTGGGACTAGCGGGAGGGGCAGATACGCAGTATTTT,CASCVGLAGGADTQYF,TRBV28,TRBD2,TRBJ2-3,NA
TGTGCTAGTGGTCCGGACAGTATTAATCAGCCCCAGCATTTT,CASGPDSINQPQHF,TRBV12-5,NA,TRBJ1-5,NA
TGTGCCAGCAGCTCTGGAGGAGGCACTGAAGCTTTCTTT,CASSSGGGTEAFF,TRBV7-3,NA,TRBJ1-1,few
TGCGCCAGCAGCCCCGAGGGTGGAAACACCATATATTTT,CASSPEGGNTIYF,TRBV5-1,NA,TRBJ1-3,NA
TGTGCCAGCAGTGTAGCGGAGGCCACAGATACGCAGTATTTT,CASSVAEATDTQYF,TRBV6-1,NA,TRBJ2-3,NA
TGTGCCAGCAGCTTAGGGGTTTATAGGGTACTGGATGAGCAGTTCTTC,CASSLGVYRVLDEQFF,TRBV7-9,NA,TRBJ2-1,NA
TGCGCCAGCAGCTCCCAGGGATTCTCTGGAAACACCATATATTTT,CASSSQGFSGNTIYF,TRBV5-1,NA,TRBJ1-3,NA
TGTGCCAGCAGCGTTAGGACTAGCGGGAGGGGGTACAATGAGCAGTTCTTC,CASSVRTSGRGYNEQFF,TRBV9,TRBD2,TRBJ2-1,once
TGCGCCAGCAGCCCGGGACTAGCGGGATCGACGCAGTATTTT,CASSPGLAGSTQYF,TRBV5-1,TRBD2,TRBJ2-3,NA
TGTGCCAGCAGCCCCCTGGGACTAGCGGGAGTCAGTGAGCAGTTCTTC,CASSPLGLAGVSEQFF,TRBV9,TRBD2,TRBJ2-1,NA
TGTGCCAGCGGAATGGGGGACACCTATGGCTACACCTTC,CASGMGDTYGYTF,TRBV6-5,NA,TRBJ1-2,NA
TGTGCCAGCAGTCGGGCGGCGCGGGAAGAGACCCAGTACTTC,CASSRAAREETQYF,TRBV27,NA,TRBJ2-5,NA
TGTGCCAGCAGTTCGGGACAGGGGGCTCGGGGACTTCAGCCCCAGCATTTT,CASSSGQGARGLQPQHF,TRBV28,TRBD1,TRBJ1-5,NA
TGTGCCAGCAGCATACGCACAGGGGAGGGCACTGAAGCTTTCTTT,CASSIRTGEGTEAFF,TRBV7-9,TRBD1,TRBJ1-1,NA
TGTGCCAGCAGACCACCCAAGGTCCAGTACGGGGAAGCTTTCTTT,CASRPPKVQYGEAFF,TRBV6-5,NA,TRBJ1-1,NA
TGTGCCAGCACCGCGTGGGGTGATCCCCGTGAGAATGAAAAACTGTTTTTT,CASTAWGDPRENEKLFF,TRBV7-2,NA,TRBJ1-4,NA
TGTGCCAGCAGCGCCTTCTCCCACGACTACGAGCAGTACTTC,CASSAFSHDYEQYF,TRBV7-9,NA,TRBJ2-7,NA
TGTGCCAGCAGCCCAGGGACTAGCGGGAGTACAGATACGCAGTATTTT,CASSPGTSGSTDTQYF,TRBV5-4,TRBD2,TRBJ2-3,NA
TGCGCCAGCAGCTTCGGAGGCCCGGACACTGAAACTTTCTTT,CASSFGGPDTETFF,TRBV5-1,NA,TRBJ1-1,NA
TGTGCCAGCAGCTCGACAGTGAACACTGAAGCTTTCTTT,CASSSTVNTEAFF,TRBV5-4,NA,TRBJ1-1,NA
TGTGCCAGCAGCCTCGCCGGGACTAGCGGCTACGAGCAGTACTTC,CASSLAGTSGYEQYF,TRBV6-5,TRBD2,TRBJ2-7,NA
TGTGCCATCAGTGAGCACAAGGGGCCGGGGGAGCAGTACTTC,CAISEHKGPGEQYF,TRBV10-3,NA,TRBJ2-7,NA
TGTGCCAGCAGTTCTCCCGGGACTAGCGGATACGAGCAGTACTTC,CASSSPGTSGYEQYF,TRBV28,TRBD2,TRBJ2-7,NA
TGTGCCTGGAGTGTACTGGCGGGAGTTGGAGAGCAGTACTTC,CAWSVLAGVGEQYF,TRBV30,TRBD2,TRBJ2-7,NA
TGTGCCAGCAACCCCGACGGGTCCTACGAGCAGTACTTC,CASNPDGSYEQYF,TRBV28,NA,TRBJ2-7,NA
TGTGCCAGCAGTCCGGGTGGGGGAATCCCCTCCTACGAGCAGTACTTC,CASSPGGGIPSYEQYF,TRBV28,NA,TRBJ2-7,NA
TGTGCCAGCAGCTTATGGGGAAGGGATTCACCCCTCCACTTT,CASSLWGRDSPLHF,TRBV7-9,NA,TRBJ1-6,NA
TGTGCCAGCAGCCAAGATGCCGGGCGGATCTACGAGCAGTACTTC,CASSQDAGRIYEQYF,TRBV4-2,NA,TRBJ2-7,NA
TGTGCCAGTAGTATTTCCAGGCATCTATCCTACGAGCAGTACTTC,CASSISRHLSYEQYF,TRBV19,NA,TRBJ2-7,NA
TGCGCCAGCAGCTTGGAAGGACAGGGGAACACTGAAGCTTTCTTT,CASSLEGQGNTEAFF,TRBV5-1,TRBD1,TRBJ1-1,NA
TGTGCCAGCAGCGCCCCCAGGTTTGCGGGAAACACCATATATTTT,CASSAPRFAGNTIYF,TRBV28,NA,TRBJ1-3,NA
TGTGCCAGCTCCCGCGAACAGGGTCTTTCGGCCCAGCATTTT,CASSREQGLSAQHF,TRBV18,NA,TRBJ1-5,NA
TGTGCCTGGAGAGATCTGCGGAGGGGGATCCTCTATGGCTACACCTTC,CAWRDLRRGILYGYTF,TRBV30,NA,TRBJ1-2,once
TGTGCCAGCAGCTTGGACCAGGGACTAGCGGGACTTGCCAAGCAGTTCTTC,CASSLDQGLAGLAKQFF,TRBV7-2,TRBD2,TRBJ2-1,NA